Detailed here is one TCR beta chain. Its antigen remains unidentified. No much larger clonotype is one base removed from it; base qualities were not supplied. This sample is drawn from a study of hypomethylating agent response in myelodysplastic syndrome (dated by TCRdb to about 2021). Regarding the research as a whole: Patients were treated with the hypomethylating agents azacitidine (about 75% of the 11) or decitabine (3 of 11). Of the myelodysplastic syndrome patients in the cohort, nine or ten were male and 2 were female. On average the patients were roughly 68 +/- 5.8 years old, and a diploid cytogenetic profile was seen most often. TET2 mutation was identified most frequently, being present in about 50% of the 11 patients. Complete response or hematologic improvement was achieved by six patients, and 4 or 5 patients were classified as non-responders. Response was defined as complete response or hematologic improvement, and patients meeting neither criterion were classed as non-responders.

Paper-wide results and their limitations: Novel clonotypes were found to emerge more often in responders, whereas more contracted clonotypes were observed in non-responders after treatment. The healthy control donors were not matched in age to the MDS patients, and this mismatch could have affected the comparison between MDS and healthy donors. The shared GLIPH2 clusters might recognize novel MDS antigens, but this possibility was not confirmed and requires experimental validation. No significant change in richness, rarefaction diversity or clonality was detected after hypomethylating agent treatment, either across all patients or within response groups. Only about ten patients were analyzed, making the cohort small.

The library came from the immunoSEQ multiplex PCR assay. Each sample was run at survey resolution as two replicates of roughly 200 ng apiece, for a total of approximately 400 ng of DNA. Using multiplex PCR primers aimed at V and J genes, the hsTCRB kit picked up rearranged TCRB sequences in genomic DNA. The CDR3 region was amplified in a first PCR of approximately 30 cycles using the QIAGEN Multiplex PCR Kit. Sample barcodes and Illumina adapters were added to each replicate in an approximately 8-cycle second PCR. A QuantStudio 6 together with the KAPA library quantification kit was used to quantify the pooled libraries. Roughly 14 pM of pooled libraries was sequenced on an Illumina MiSeq using 156-cycle single-end reads plus a 15-cycle index read. The authors' pipeline ran thus. Of some 170,000 unique clonotypes, roughly 1.6% were flagged by VDJdb annotation as previously reported viral-epitope-specific clonotypes. The immunoSEQ Data Assistant and immunoSEQ Analyzer turned the raw reads into TCRB repertoires that were normalized and annotated. Clonotypes were analyzed with BioAnalyzer and version 0.6.5 of the immunarch R package. Richness was estimated after downsampling every repertoire to the clone count of the smallest repertoire. Clonotypes were categorized as expanded, contracted or novel by Fisher's exact tests, where a novel clonotype had zero frequency before treatment. Significantly changed CDR3 beta sequences were clustered with GLIPH2 using simulation_depth=1000 and kmer_min_depth=3, and CDR3s shorter than five residues were excluded. TCRdb obtained this table from immuneACCESS and retained in-frame rearrangements with V and J assigned. These tables miss some clones; where compared with another copy, unresolved V genes account for less than half of the shortfall, and the remainder is unexplained. That table furnishes V, J and clone size, whereas the DNA furnished D and trimming. The sample table holds a few thousand clones, of which approximately 78% were seen once. Jointly, the top ten make up 5.2% of the sample.

CDR1 and CDR2, per the germline V gene (reference sequence), are SEHNR and FQNEAQ. From the cysteine through the phenylalanine, the CDR3 covers 12 amino acids. Just CDR3 DNA is preserved here, 36 bases in frame from base 1. V loses 4 bases of germline sequence and J loses 4 bases, and the interval between the two ends is 7 bases. T-cell subsets were not sorted, and bulk bone marrow was analyzed instead. Bone marrow from ten to eleven myelodysplastic syndrome patients, collected before and after hypomethylating agent therapy, underwent immunosequencing of the TCR beta CDR3 regions. For longitudinal repertoire tracking, a baseline bone marrow plus two to three bone marrows at different post-treatment timepoints were contributed by each patient. Whole bone marrow served as the source for genomic DNA extraction, with DNA quality checked using TapeStation, NanoDrop OneC and PicoGreen assays.

The chain joins TRBV7-9 to TRBJ1-1, with TRBD1 perhaps the D gene, on 6 matching bases. The receptor was derived from a human donor with myelodysplastic syndrome. Here the sequenced sample was bone marrow, taken before or after starting hypomethylating agent treatment for myelodysplastic syndrome (not recorded which). The DNA sequence is TGTGCCAGCAGCTCGGGGGCCACTGAAGCTTTCTTT. Its product reads: CASSSGATEAFF.